This T cell receptor beta chain came from a study of blood T cell repertoires in COVID-19. Study-level background: Sample material is recorded as cDNA or gDNA derived from T cells, B-cell-depleted T cells, or PBMCs.

This CDR3 has 14 residues. Trimming at V came to 6 bases and at J to 7 bases, leaving 8 bases not matched to a gene. Germline V CDR1 and CDR2: MDHEN, SYDVKM. Some clones are missing from TCRdb's copy, which holds only in-frame ones; the method was immunoSEQ multiplex PCR. The sample lists 350,000 to 450,000 clones, around 87% occurring once. The gene calls are TRBV28 and TRBJ1-5; 8 nucleotides line up with TRBD1. Sequencing input: PBMCs or T cells enriched from blood (not recorded which). The clonotype originates from a middle-aged man in a cohort exposed to, infected with or recovered from COVID-19 (not recorded which). The CDR3 nucleotides are TGTGCCAGCAGCTCCGACAGGGGTTGGCAGCCCCAGCATTTT. This sequence encodes CASSSDRGWQPQHF.